The entry below gives a single T cell receptor (beta chain) sequence along with its context. This sample is drawn from a study of T-cell memory formation after mild COVID-19. Study-level background: Most TCR clusters belonged to a single donor.

Germline V CDR1 and CDR2: LNHDA, SQIVND (reference sequence). The V end lost 3 bases, the J end lost 0 bases, and 5 bases lay between the germline ends. The CDR3 spans 13 residues. Libraries for TCRalpha and TCRbeta carried sample barcodes and unique molecular identifiers via 5'RACE. TCRdb re-called the 5' RACE reads through MiXCR, storing one row per CDR3 protein. The data hold around 400,000 distinct CDR3 sequences, with around 24% observed a single time. Sequences were obtained from PBMCs or a T cell subset sorted from them (not recorded which). The chain recombines TRBV19 with TRBJ1-1; D is unresolved. This sequence was found in an adult woman who had mild COVID-19 (a few samples of this study predate the infection). Cell type and time point are not known. For the CDR3, the DNA is TGTGCCAGTAGTATTTTGCTGAACACTGAAGCTTTCTTT. Its translation: CASSILLNTEAFF. Full variable domain (missing parts from reference TRBV19 and TRBJ1-1): DGGITQSPKYLFRKEGQNVTLSCEQNLNHDAMYWYRQDPGQGLRLIYYSQIVNDFQKGDIAEGYSVSREKKESFPLTVTSAQKNPTAFYLCASSILLNTEAFFGQGTRLTVV.